This T cell receptor (beta chain) was identified in a study of shared clonotypes between healthy human individuals. Study details: CD8 memory received one plate per donor, CD8 naive two, CD4 memory three and CD4 naive three.

CD45RO-negative cells were positively selected for CCR7, leaving out terminally differentiated effector memory CD45RA+ cells. V was shortened by 5 bases and J by 3 bases, with 14 bases between the two germline ends. CDR3 length: 14 residues. Germline CDR1 reads SEHNR; CDR2 reads FQNEAQ (reference sequence). Running of the assay took place at deep level. Clones were sequenced by immunoSEQ multiplex PCR, and TCRdb holds only the in-frame ones, with some missing. This sample has about 700,000 clones, with around 90% found just once. Study results and limitations: Some naive CD4 clonotypes, about 5.5%, turned up in common across four donors. Generally, naive subsets (rather than memory subsets) showed larger estimated richness.

As for this clone: Its specificity is not known.

The gene calls are TRBV7-9 and TRBJ2-7; possible D gene TRBD2, 5 bases. The receptor's source is a man younger than 40 in good health. Sequencing was done on a sample of naive CD8+ T cells sorted from blood. As DNA, the CDR3 is TGTGCCAGCAGCGGATCACAAGACTACTACGAGCAGTACTTC. This codes for CASSGSQDYYEQYF. Drawing the rest from reference TRBV7-9 and TRBJ2-7, the complete variable domain is DTGVSQNPRHKITKRGQNVTFRCDPISEHNRLYWYRQTLGQGPEFLTYFQNEAQLEKSRLLSDRFSAERPKGSFSTLEIQRTEQGDSAMYLCASSGSQDYYEQYFGPGTRLTVT.